Many counts were recorded for the clone carrying this T cell receptor beta chain. Its antigen is unknown. These data are taken from a study of CD8+CD57+ T cells in acquired aplastic anemia. At the level of the study: Recorded DNA amounts for sorted CD4+ and CD8+ cells had an average of approximately 3 ug.

The sequenced patients had an expansion of CD8+CD57+ cells seen by flow cytometry. There were no patients without severe acquired aplastic anemia. Researchers used genomic DNA as the template to profile TCR beta VDJ and CDR3. In TCRdb, the reads were re-called with MiXCR into one record per CDR3 protein. The table has roughly 240,000 distinct CDR3 sequences, 47% seen once. Findings and caveats of the study: With respect to CD8+ Simpson's diversity, patients and controls did not differ significantly.

V lost 0 bases to trimming and J lost 11 bases, with 13 bases between them. This CDR3 is 13 amino acids long. CDR1 and CDR2 (germline): LGHNA, YNFKEQ. The sequenced sample consisted of sorted CD4+, CD8+, or CD8+CD57+ T cells (not recorded which) from PBMCs. This clonotype originated in a human donor with aplastic anemia. V is TRBV4-2 and J is TRBJ1-1; tentatively, D is TRBD1 (5 bases). This CDR3 reads CASSQDGEGLAFF. CDR3 sequence (DNA): TGTGCCAGCAGCCAAGATGGCGAGGGGCTCGCTTTCTTT.